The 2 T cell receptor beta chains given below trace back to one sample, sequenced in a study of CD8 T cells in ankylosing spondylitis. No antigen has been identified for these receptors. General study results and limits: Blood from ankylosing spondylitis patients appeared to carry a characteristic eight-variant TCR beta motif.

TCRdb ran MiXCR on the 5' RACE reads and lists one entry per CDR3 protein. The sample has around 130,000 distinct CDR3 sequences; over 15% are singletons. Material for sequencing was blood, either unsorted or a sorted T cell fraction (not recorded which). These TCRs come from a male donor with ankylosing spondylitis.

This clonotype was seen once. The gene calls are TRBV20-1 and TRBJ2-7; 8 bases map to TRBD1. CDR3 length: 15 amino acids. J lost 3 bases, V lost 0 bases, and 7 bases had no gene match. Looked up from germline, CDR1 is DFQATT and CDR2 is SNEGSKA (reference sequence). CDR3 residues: CSARDGTGQGYEQYF. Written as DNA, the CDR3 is TGCAGTGCTAGAGATGGGACAGGCCAAGGCTACGAGCAGTACTTC.

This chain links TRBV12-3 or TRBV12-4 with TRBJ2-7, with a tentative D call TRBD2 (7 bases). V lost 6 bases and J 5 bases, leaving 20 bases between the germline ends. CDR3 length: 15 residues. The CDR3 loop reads CASSLTGRDYHEQYF. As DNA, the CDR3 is TGTGCCAGCAGCCTTACAGGGAGGGACTATCACGAGCAGTACTTC.